These T cell receptor beta chains were read from a single sample in a study of T cells in Graves' hyperthyroidism and ophthalmopathy. Each CDR3 protein gets one entry after TCRdb re-called the multiplex PCR reads with MiXCR. The data hold around 520,000 distinct CDR3 sequences, with around 22% observed a single time. What was sequenced was blood. Source of these receptors: a woman aged 30 to 39 with Graves' ophthalmopathy. Each CDR3 is given with its conserved first and last residue. The order of the fields is V gene, J gene, clone size, D gene, CDR3 protein, CDR3 DNA. A D gene is named only where the DNA matches it firmly. Clone size is shown for a subset of rows, as once, few, many or a class of expanded clone.

V: TRBV7-2; J: TRBJ1-1; size: many; D: .; CDR3: CASRQAGNTEAFF; DNA: TGTGCCAGCAGACAGGCAGGAAACACTGAAGCTTTCTTT
V: TRBV11-2; J: TRBJ1-1; size: few; D: .; CDR3: CASSSPGAAMNTEAFF; DNA: TGTGCCAGCAGCTCCCCTGGCGCAGCTATGAACACTGAAGCTTTCTTT
V: TRBV2; J: TRBJ2-5; size: many; D: TRBD2; CDR3: CASSPREGRIETQYF; DNA: TGTGCCAGCAGCCCCCGGGAGGGGCGGATCGAGACCCAGTACTTC
V: TRBV14; J: TRBJ1-5; size: .; D: .; CDR3: CASSQIRGKPQHF; DNA: TGTGCCAGCAGCCAAATCAGGGGTAAGCCCCAGCATTTT
V: TRBV6-5; J: TRBJ1-1; size: .; D: .; CDR3: CASSNTGTSVAFF; DNA: TGTGCCAGCAGTAACACCGGCACATCGGTGGCTTTCTTT
V: TRBV11-2; J: TRBJ2-5; size: many; D: .; CDR3: CASSLDPGARETQYF; DNA: TGTGCCAGCAGCTTAGATCCCGGGGCTCGGGAGACCCAGTACTTC
V: TRBV19; J: TRBJ2-2; size: few; D: TRBD2; CDR3: CASRRLAGDTGELFF; DNA: TGTGCCAGTAGGCGACTAGCGGGAGATACCGGGGAGCTGTTTTTT
V: TRBV2; J: TRBJ1-2; size: many; D: .; CDR3: CASSETGFYGYTF; DNA: TGTGCCAGCAGTGAAACCGGATTCTATGGCTACACCTTC
V: TRBV19; J: TRBJ2-3; size: .; D: .; CDR3: CASSFHREAQYF; DNA: TGTGCCAGTAGTTTTCACAGGGAAGCGCAGTATTTT
V: TRBV20-1; J: TRBJ2-7; size: many; D: TRBD1; CDR3: CSATGQDYEQYF; DNA: TGCAGTGCGACGGGACAGGACTACGAGCAGTACTTC
V: TRBV29-1; J: TRBJ1-5; size: many; D: .; CDR3: CSVGAGGQPQHF; DNA: TGCAGCGTTGGGGCCGGGGGGCAGCCCCAGCATTTT
V: TRBV28; J: TRBJ2-7; size: many; D: TRBD1; CDR3: CASSPQGATYEQYF; DNA: TGTGCCAGCAGCCCTCAGGGGGCGACCTACGAGCAGTACTTC
V: TRBV5-1; J: TRBJ2-5; size: .; D: TRBD2; CDR3: CASSDGTSLFQETQYF; DNA: TGCGCCAGCAGCGACGGGACTAGCTTGTTCCAAGAGACCCAGTACTTC